The rows below give T cell receptor beta chains drawn from one sample of a study of blood T cell repertoires in COVID-19. Sequencing used immunoSEQ multiplex PCR; TCRdb keeps in-frame clones, though not all of them. The repertoire holds under 250,000 clones, with 92% as singletons. Material for sequencing was peripheral blood. The receptors were gathered from a man aged 60-69 years with COVID-19, enrolled during active disease. Both conserved end residues are part of each CDR3.

V: TRBV11-3
J: TRBJ2-2
length: 15
CDR3: CASSSRQGPTGELFF

V: TRBV24-1
J: TRBJ2-7
length: 15
CDR3: CATSDPRQGDNEQYF

V: TRBV6-5
J: TRBJ1-1
length: 15
CDR3: CASSYSRSRRTEAFF

V: TRBV24-1
J: TRBJ1-5
length: 18
CDR3: CATSDLPIPSISNQPQHF

V: TRBV29-1
J: TRBJ1-1
length: 14
CDR3: CSGAGTGRPTEAFF

V: TRBV7-9
J: TRBJ2-3
length: 16
CDR3: CASSYPTSGATDTQYF

V: TRBV4-2
J: TRBJ2-3
length: 16
CDR3: CASSQGVTGATDTQYF

V: TRBV20-1
J: TRBJ1-4
length: 20
CDR3: CSASYPAAGTGGRLNEKLFF

V: TRBV3-1/TRBV3-2
J: TRBJ2-5
length: 16
CDR3: CASSQDPTGDQETQYF

V: TRBV10-3
J: TRBJ1-2
length: 15
CDR3: CAISEEGQGNYGYTF

V: TRBV7-3
J: TRBJ1-1
length: 12
CDR3: CASSLGGVEAFF

V: TRBV19
J: TRBJ2-1
length: 12
CDR3: CASSIRGNEQFF

V: TRBV7-2
J: TRBJ1-4
length: 15
CDR3: CASSPPGTGNEKLFF

V: TRBV3-1/TRBV3-2
J: TRBJ1-3
length: 16
CDR3: CASSQDGRYAGNTIYF

V: TRBV28
J: TRBJ2-2
length: 14
CDR3: CASSLSTRWRELFF

V: TRBV9
J: TRBJ1-2
length: 15
CDR3: CASSVGDSANYGYTF

V: TRBV7-2
J: TRBJ1-5
length: 13
CDR3: CASSGDREQPQHF

V: TRBV7-8
J: TRBJ2-3
length: 17
CDR3: CASSLPGTSGNTDTQYF

V: TRBV28
J: TRBJ2-7
length: 15
CDR3: CASSRSGTGTYEQYF

V: TRBV5-4
J: TRBJ1-1
length: 15
CDR3: CASSLDRGANTEAFF

V: TRBV4-1
J: TRBJ1-1
length: 16
CDR3: CASSPYEPGGDTEAFF

V: TRBV4-1
J: TRBJ2-7
length: 14
CDR3: CASSQTSGGYEQYF

V: TRBV6-6
J: TRBJ1-1
length: 14
CDR3: CASRTQGAWTEAFF

V: TRBV9
J: TRBJ1-4
length: 15
CDR3: CASSVEGQGDEKLFF

V: TRBV30
J: TRBJ1-3
length: 13
CDR3: CAWMAGAGNTIYF

V: TRBV19
J: TRBJ2-2
length: 15
CDR3: CASSNPGQLTGELFF

V: TRBV11-2
J: TRBJ2-7
length: 14
CDR3: CASSFGTGHTEQYF

V: TRBV29-1
J: TRBJ1-1
length: 13
CDR3: CSVTGGQFTEAFF

V: TRBV9
J: TRBJ2-2
length: 15
CDR3: CASSADTRNTGELFF

V: TRBV28
J: TRBJ1-2
length: 15
CDR3: CASSPGLRFNYGYTF

V: TRBV28
J: TRBJ2-7
length: 12
CDR3: CASTQGFGEQYF

V: TRBV19
J: TRBJ1-1
length: 14
CDR3: CASSTLTGNTEAFF

V: TRBV9
J: TRBJ1-2
length: 12
CDR3: CASSLDTNGYTF

V: TRBV6-5
J: TRBJ2-1
length: 15
CDR3: CASCTTGSGSNEQFF

V: TRBV23-1
J: TRBJ2-1
length: 11
CDR3: CAGIEDNEQFF

V: TRBV9
J: TRBJ1-2
length: 14
CDR3: CASSVMGTNYGYTF